This T cell receptor beta chain appears in the sequencing data of a study of tumor-infiltrating lymphocytes in primary liver carcinoma. CDR3 length: 13 residues. Germline loops: CDR1 SGHVS, CDR2 FQNEAQ. Researchers generated TCR beta cDNA from 500 to 600 ng of total RNA, relying on a constant-region primer. Amplification in three nested multiplex PCR rounds with slightly modified ARM-PCR gave rise to TCR beta libraries. The study ran its first two PCR rounds for around 9 cycles each, using TRBV1-TRBV30 forward primers and a C-beta reverse primer. Each CDR3 protein gets one entry after TCRdb re-called the multiplex PCR reads with MiXCR. Of approximately 40,000 distinct CDR3 sequences listed, approximately 73% are singletons. This clonotype was recorded a few times. A junction boundary mismatches the germline segment, possibly from a read error. Starting material for RNA and DNA co-extraction consisted of about 17-32 mg of unsorted bulk tissue. Surgeons resected the patients' primary liver carcinomas.

The sequence was collected from a man aged 35-49 years with primary liver carcinoma and hepatitis B virus infection. Sequenced input: liver tumor tissue from sampling region 4. Subset defined: tumor region T4, right-lateral pole. This sequence joins TRBV7-8 and TRBJ2-1, with D tentatively TRBD1 (6 bases). The CDR3 here is CDSSSGQYNVQFF. DNA of the CDR3: TGTGACAGCAGCTCTGGACAGTACAATGTGCAGTTCTTC.